The clone carrying this T cell receptor (beta chain) was counted only a few times. No antigen is known for it. The CDR3 loop spans 15 amino acids. Germline assignment: CDR1 SGHVS and CDR2 FQNEAQ. V was shortened by 5 bases and J by 3 bases, with 16 bases between the two germline ends. Primers used in a second PCR of about 6 to 12 cycles were a sample-barcoded 5' primer and a J-beta primer mix. The authors tagged each cDNA molecule using a template-switch adaptor with 12 random nucleotides. Samples each returned at least 3 million CDR3-containing paired-end reads. Via MiXCR, TCRdb re-called the 5' RACE reads, giving one row per CDR3 protein. This table holds around 620,000 distinct CDR3 sequences, about 25% found once. The data originate from a study of blood T cells in healthy people across ages. Study results and limitations: Older age coincided with a roughly linear decline in TCR beta diversity per million T cells.

At least 6.5 million PBMCs were isolated per sample. Sequenced input: blood. The clonotype comes from a woman in her seventies in good health. The V and J genes are TRBV7-8 and TRBJ1-2, with D perhaps TRBD1 (5 bases). DNA of the CDR3: TGTGCCAGCAGCGTAACCAGGGTGGGGGACTATGGCTACACCTTC. Translation: CASSVTRVGDYGYTF. Full variable domain (rest looked up from reference TRBV7-8 and TRBJ1-2): GAGVSQSPRYKVAKRGQDVALRCDPISGHVSLFWYQQALGQGPEFLTYFQNEAQLDKSGLPSDRFFAERPEGSVSTLKIQRTQQEDSAVYLCASSVTRVGDYGYTFGSGTRLTVV.